The 16 T cell receptor beta chains listed next were all sequenced from one sample in a study of T cells in Graves' hyperthyroidism and ophthalmopathy. Amplified TCR beta CDR3 regions came from RNA transcripts. First-round RT-PCR with HTBI primers amplified the TCR CDR3 region. TCRdb processed the multiplex PCR reads anew with MiXCR; each CDR3 protein has one entry. The sample carries a few hundred thousand distinct CDR3 sequences, under 60% recorded once. Sequencing was done on a sample of peripheral blood or thyroid tissue (not recorded which). The receptors were gathered from a woman aged 18 to 35 with Graves' hyperthyroidism.

This clonotype was recorded only once. The rearrangement uses TRBV11-1 and TRBJ2-7; D uncertain. Trimming shortened V by 8 bases and J by 5 bases, and 16 bases separated the two germline ends. Germline V CDR1 and CDR2: SGHAT, FQDESV (reference sequence). There are 13 residues in the CDR3. The CDR3 region has the DNA TGTGCCAGCTATGGGAAGGGTCTACACGAGCAGTACTTC. As protein: CASYGKGLHEQYF.

This clonotype was seen many times. V is TRBV27 and J is TRBJ1-1, with unresolved D. V was clipped by 3 bases and J by 2 bases, with 7 bases between them. Per germline, CDR1 MNHEY and CDR2 SMNVEV (reference sequence). This CDR3 has 13 amino acids. CDR3 loop: CASSFRVNTEAFF. The CDR3 bases are TGTGCCAGCAGTTTTCGGGTTAACACTGAAGCTTTCTTT.

In regard to this clonotype: A read error may explain this, as a much larger clone is one base away. The chain employs TRBV12-3 or TRBV12-4 and TRBJ2-7; TRBD2 might be the D (6 bases). CDR3 length: 14 amino acids. Deletions cut 5 bases from V and 3 bases from J, with 14 bases between. In DNA form, the CDR3 reads TGTGCCAGCAGTCATAGCGGACGCTTCTACGAGCAGTACTTC. Protein sequence: CASSHSGRFYEQYF.

The J gene is TRBJ2-3, the V gene TRBV19; 12 nucleotides align to TRBD2. Trimming removed 6 bases from V and 2 bases from J; junction bases left unmatched: 3. The germline V gene encodes CDR1 LNHDA and CDR2 SQIVND (reference sequence). The CDR3 length is 15 residues. In DNA form, the CDR3 reads TGTGCCAGTAGAGGACTAGCGGGATACACAGATACGCAGTATTTT. The encoded protein is CASRGLAGYTDTQYF. Based on the CDR3 plus reference TRBV19 and TRBJ2-3, the full variable domain is DGGITQSPKYLFRKEGQNVTLSCEQNLNHDAMYWYRQDPGQGLRLIYYSQIVNDFQKGDIAEGYSVSREKKESFPLTVTSAQKNPTAFYLCASRGLAGYTDTQYFGPGTRLTVL.

This clonotype was detected a few times. The rearrangement joins TRBV5-1 to TRBJ2-3, with 12 bases fitting TRBD2. The CDR3 runs 18 residues. Trimming at V came to 0 bases and at J to 4 bases, leaving 9 bases not matched to a gene. Germline V CDR1 and CDR2: SGHRS, YFSETQ. CDR3 residues: CASSLEGTLAGGSDTQYF. The DNA of the CDR3 is TGCGCCAGCAGCTTGGAGGGGACACTAGCGGGAGGCTCAGATACGCAGTATTTT.

This clonotype was observed many times. In DNA form, the CDR3 reads TGTGCCAGCAGCTTTTCGACGGTCAACACTGAAGCTTTCTTT. This encodes CASSFSTVNTEAFF. The V call is TRBV11-3, the J call TRBJ1-1; D gene unclear. With 3 bases removed from V and 2 bases from J, the gap between germline ends came to 10 bases. Germline loops: CDR1 SGHNT, CDR2 YENEEA. The CDR3 is 14 residues long. The full variable domain, with the rest looked up from reference TRBV11-3 and TRBJ1-1, is EAGVVQSPRYKIIEKKQPVAFWCNPISGHNTLYWYLQNLGQGPELLIRYENEEAVDDSQLPKDRFSAERLKGVDSTLKIQPAELGDSAVYLCASSFSTVNTEAFFGQGTRLTVV.

A word on this clonotype: This may stem from a read error, because a much larger clone lies one nucleotide away. The gene calls are TRBV19 and TRBJ2-7, with 7 bases aligning to TRBD2. This CDR3 is built from 15 residues. From germline, CDR1 is LNHDA and CDR2 SQIVND (reference sequence). The CDR3 DNA reads as TGCGCCAGCGGCCAAGGCCTAGCGGAGGCCTACGAGCAGTACTTC. Residues: CASGQGLAEAYEQYF.

This chain links TRBV24-1 with TRBJ2-5; 8 nucleotides align to TRBD2. The CDR3 is 15 amino acids. Germline V gene sequence: CDR1 KGHDR, CDR2 SFDVKD. Trimming took 6 bases from V and 9 from J; bases not matched to a gene: 14. The chain's CDR3 is CATSSRGGSNQPQYF. In DNA, the CDR3 is TGTGCCACCAGTAGCCGGGGGGGCTCAAATCAGCCCCAGTACTTC.

This clonotype was recorded many times. The V call is TRBV6-2 or TRBV6-3, the J call TRBJ1-2; D is undetermined. CDR3 size: 13 residues. Trimming removed 7 bases from V and 3 bases from J, with 12 bases in between. Germline lookup yields CDR1 MNHEY and CDR2 SVGEGT. The CDR3 coding sequence is TGTGCCAGCATTGGGGTTGAGGACTATGGCTACACCTTC. Protein: CASIGVEDYGYTF.

J is TRBJ2-1 and V is TRBV6-5; D tentatively reads TRBD1 or TRBD2 (5 bases each). V shed 1 base and J shed 10 bases, with 14 bases lying between them. CDR1 is MNHEY, CDR2 SVGAGI, per germline. The CDR3 has 14 amino acids. The chain's CDR3 is CASSYLGRPLEQFF. CDR3 bases: TGTGCCAGCAGTTACTTGGGACGACCTCTGGAGCAGTTCTTC.

The chain combines TRBV2 with TRBJ2-4; TRBD2 matches at 9 bases. The CDR3 has 14 residues. In germline, CDR1 is SNHLY, CDR2 FYNNEI. Germline trimming cut 6 bases from V and 8 bases from J; bases unmatched to any gene: 8. Written as DNA, the CDR3 is TGTGCCAGCAGATTGGCGGGAGGGGGGGACATTCAGTACTTC. Its protein product is CASRLAGGGDIQYF.

Ten or more counts support this clonotype. This chain joins TRBV4-1 and TRBJ2-7; no clear D. CDR1 is MGHRA and CDR2 is YSYEKL in the germline V gene. Trimming cost V 4 bases and J 2 bases, with 9 bases left between them. This CDR3 spans 13 amino acids. CDR3 sequence: CASSLKQAYEQYF. In DNA form, the CDR3 reads TGCGCCAGCAGCCTGAAACAAGCCTACGAGCAGTACTTC.

This clonotype was counted ten times or more. The chain recombines TRBV29-1 with TRBJ2-7; D possibly corresponds to TRBD2 (6 bases). CDR1 and CDR2 from the germline V gene are SQVTM and ANQGSEA. The CDR3 extends over 14 amino acids. Trimming took off 7 bases at V and 2 bases at J, with 18 bases between the two ends. This CDR3 reads CSAGSGVAAYEQYF. The CDR3 DNA sequence: TGCAGCGCCGGGAGTGGGGTTGCCGCCTACGAGCAGTACTTC.

The chain couples TRBV2 to TRBJ1-1, with D hard to call. V lost 0 bases and J lost 0, with 8 bases in between. The CDR3 sequence is 15 residues long. CDR1 and CDR2 from the germline V gene are SNHLY and FYNNEI. The CDR3 DNA reads TGTGCCAGCAGTGAAGCGTTAGGGATGAACACTGAAGCTTTCTTT. Protein sequence: CASSEALGMNTEAFF.

This clonotype was seen a few times. V is TRBV6-5 and J is TRBJ2-7, with 8 bases lining up with TRBD2. This CDR3 is built from 13 residues. V lost 6 bases, J lost 6 bases, and 7 bases stayed unmatched. Germline V CDR1 and CDR2: MNHEY, SVGAGI. The DNA for the CDR3 is TGTGCCAGCAGCGGGGGGGGTGGGGGCGAGCAGTACTTC. Protein: CASSGGGGGEQYF.

This clonotype was recorded many times. The chain joins TRBV7-8 to TRBJ1-2; perhaps TRBD1 as D (5 bases). V lost 2 bases and J lost 4, with 14 bases in between. The CDR3 covers 15 residues. Per the germline V gene, CDR1 is SGHVS and CDR2 is FQNEAQ. In DNA, the CDR3 is TGTGCCAGCAGCTTATTTGCCGGCGGGGGCTATGGCTACACCTTC. Amino acids: CASSLFAGGGYGYTF.